A single sample gave rise to the 10 T cell receptor beta chains below, sequenced in a study of cytotoxic CD8 clonotypes in ibrutinib-treated CLL. Assay: immunoSEQ multiplex PCR; the TCRdb copy retains only in-frame clones and omits some. The sample lists roughly 15,000 clones; about two thirds were seen once. This specimen consisted of PBMCs, obtained before ibrutinib treatment. The source is a human donor with chronic lymphocytic leukemia.

The rearrangement uses TRBV19 and TRBJ2-7, with 10 bases aligning to TRBD1. Germline V gene sequence: CDR1 LNHDA, CDR2 SQIVND (reference sequence). This CDR3 has 15 residues. V lost 5 bases, J lost 5 bases, and 9 bases stayed unmatched. The CDR3 loop is CASSLTTGGGHEQYF. DNA for the CDR3: TGTGCCAGTAGTCTCACGACAGGGGGCGGCCACGAGCAGTACTTC.

The V gene is TRBV18, the J gene TRBJ2-3; TRBD1 aligns across 9 bases. The germline V gene has CDR1 KGHSH and CDR2 LQKENI. This CDR3 is 15 amino acids long. The ends lost 3 bases at V and 4 bases at J; junction bases unmatched: 5. The CDR3 DNA reads TGTGCCAGCTCACCCGACAGGGGGAAGTCAGATACGCAGTATTTT. Its protein is CASSPDRGKSDTQYF.

In this sample, this clone turned up a few times. The chain combines TRBV15 with TRBJ1-1; D unclear. Trimming took off 0 bases at V and 1 base at J, with 15 bases between the two ends. The CDR3 contains 17 residues. Germline V gives CDR1 LNHNV, CDR2 YYDKDF (reference sequence). DNA of the CDR3: TGTGCCACCAGCAGAGATTATAGAGGCAGAAGGAACACTGAAGCTTTCTTT. Translating it yields CATSRDYRGRRNTEAFF.

This clone was counted only a few times. The V call is TRBV11-1, the J call TRBJ2-1; 8 nucleotides line up with TRBD1. The CDR3 length is 15 residues. Germline lookup yields CDR1 SGHAT and CDR2 FQDESV (reference sequence). V was clipped by 0 bases and J by 3 bases; unmatched bases: 1. The chain's CDR3 is CASSLAQGDYNEQFF. The CDR3 DNA follows: TGTGCCAGCAGCTTAGCACAGGGGGACTACAATGAGCAGTTCTTC.

In its sample, this clone was seen a few times. The chain has TRBV5-1 and TRBJ2-3; 8 bases map to TRBD1. The germline V gene has CDR1 SGHRS and CDR2 YFSETQ. Germline trimming cut 3 bases from V and 1 base from J; bases unmatched to any gene: 4. The CDR3 is made up of 15 amino acids. Here the CDR3 DNA reads TGCGCCAGCAGCTCAGGGGGCCCCCGCACAGATACGCAGTATTTT. Protein sequence: CASSSGGPRTDTQYF.

This clone showed up just once. The genes are TRBV6-5 and TRBJ1-1, with D perhaps TRBD1 (6 bases). Germline V lookup: CDR1 MNHEY, CDR2 SVGAGI. The CDR3 consists of 13 residues. Trimming pared 5 bases from V and 8 bases from J, leaving 15 bases between. The CDR3: CASSQGHPTEAFF. Written as DNA, the CDR3 is TGTGCCAGCAGTCAGGGACACCCCACGGAAGCTTTCTTT.

This clone was seen only once. No DNA is shown, since the ends of the CDR3 on it are uncertain; the CDR3 is the one TCRdb lists. The V call is TRBV21-1, the J call TRBJ1-5. TRBV21-1 corresponds to a pseudogene. Termini included, the CDR3 measures 16 amino acids. The CDR3 spells CASSTEWGGGNQPQHF.

The rearrangement uses TRBV27 and TRBJ1-1; D not resolved. V was clipped by 2 bases and J by 8 bases, with 18 bases between them. Per the germline V gene, CDR1 is MNHEY and CDR2 is SMNVEV (reference sequence). The CDR3 spans 15 residues. CDR3 DNA: TGTGCCAGCAGTTTAAGGGCCGGATACACGGGAGAAGCTTTCTTT. Translating gives CASSLRAGYTGEAFF.

V usage is TRBV15 and J usage is TRBJ1-1, with a possible D match to TRBD1 (5 bases). This CDR3 region has 16 residues. V was trimmed by 3 bases and J by 3 bases, leaving 17 bases between them. Germline CDR1 reads LNHNV; CDR2 reads YYDKDF (reference sequence). This CDR3 is CATSSASRGPDTEAFF. The CDR3 DNA is TGTGCCACCAGCAGCGCCAGCCGGGGACCGGACACTGAAGCTTTCTTT.

This sequence joins TRBV15 and TRBJ1-5; 11 nucleotides match TRBD1. Germline CDR1 is LNHNV and CDR2 is YYDKDF (reference sequence). J lost 5 bases, V lost 3 bases, and 3 bases had no gene match. This CDR3 has 15 residues. The CDR3 protein is CATSSGDRGYQPQHF. CDR3 nucleotides: TGTGCCACCAGCAGCGGGGACAGGGGGTATCAGCCCCAGCATTTT.